One TCR beta chain is described in this entry. It was with 60 Vbeta and 13 Jbeta primers that the PCR ran. Assay: immunoSEQ multiplex PCR; the TCRdb copy retains only in-frame clones and omits some. The repertoire holds around 300,000 clones, 85% to 90% seen once, with around 2.1% in the top ten. This sample is part of a study of cytomegalovirus exposure and HLA in healthy donors. The germline V gene encodes CDR1 SNHLY and CDR2 FYNNEI. The CDR3 runs 15 residues. V trimming: 11 bases; J trimming: 4 bases; junction bases outside the gene matches: 12. Sequences were obtained from PBMCs. V is TRBV2 and J is TRBJ2-2, with TRBD2 matching 8 bases. The source of this sequence is a woman aged 18-30 years in good health and CMV-seronegative. CDR3 nucleotides: TGTGCCGCCAGCCGATCGGGGGGGGCCACCGGGGAGCTGTTTTTT. Translated, it gives CAASRSGGATGELFF.